The T cell receptor beta chain under discussion was sequenced for a study of shared clonotypes between healthy human individuals. Background on the study: Samples came from a couple of female and a few male donors aged 18 to 49. Three plates were used per donor for CD4 naive, three for CD4 memory, two for CD8 naive and one for CD8 memory.

The CDR3 covers 16 residues. Germline CDR1 and CDR2: SNHLY and FYNNEI. V gave up 3 bases and J gave up 3 bases; unmatched junction bases: 6. This clone was seen a handful of times. Replicate PCRs run on sorted subsets employed 150 to 250 ng DNA, 30,000 to 35,000 T cell genomes. In the study's own analysis: ImmunoSEQ sequences covered only the junction and lacked quality scores; filtering therefore differed. The assay was immunoSEQ multiplex PCR, and TCRdb's table has in-frame clones only and misses some. V and J calls plus clone size are reproduced from that table; the DNA served to infer D and trimming. The table has 950,000 to 1,300,000 clones, around 74% seen once.

The rearrangement uses TRBV2 and TRBJ2-3, with TRBD2 matching over 10 bases. The origin of this receptor is a man aged 18 to 30 in good health. Sequencing used memory CD4+ T cells sorted from blood. Subset in this sample: CD45RA-negative fraction. CDR3 nucleotides: TGTGCCAGCAGTGACGGCGGTAGCGGGAGGACAGATACGCAGTATTTT. It specifies CASSDGGSGRTDTQYF.